The T cell receptor beta chain under discussion was sequenced for a study of T-cell reconstitution after alpha-beta-depleted transplantation in children. It was with unique molecular identifiers that the TCRbeta library was prepared. One entry per CDR3 protein, called by TCRdb with MiXCR from the PCR reads. This table has about 610,000 distinct CDR3 sequences, roughly 10% appearing once. Germline-derived CDR1 and CDR2 are MDHEN and SYDVKM. The junction had 0 bases not matched to a gene; V was cut back by 9 bases and J by 5 bases. The CDR3 has 13 residues. Sequencing used PBMCs from the stem cell graft donor, obtained from the stem cell graft. J is TRBJ2-1 and V is TRBV28, with 14 bases lining up with TRBD2. The clonotype comes from a human donor who donated a stem cell graft to a child with acute myeloid leukemia. CDR3 bases: TGTGCCAGGGGACTAGCGGGAGACAATGAGCAGTTCTTC. Translation gives CARGLAGDNEQFF.